These T cell receptor beta chains were read from a single sample in a study of shared clonotypes between healthy human individuals. TCRdb's copy holds only in-frame clones and misses some; the assay was immunoSEQ multiplex PCR. The sample shows approximately 2,000,000 clones, 85% to 95% of them seen only once. The specimen was naive CD4+ T cells from PBMCs. All receptors come from a young man in good health. Some clones in this sample may be carry-over from other donors' samples. The conserved cysteine and the conserved F or W are not part of the CDR3 here.

>TRBV4-3|16|TRBJ2-2
ASSQEVANSGGTGELF
>TRBV15|13|TRBJ1-5
ATSRGITGYQPQH
>TRBV6-1|11|TRBJ1-2
ASSMTGVYGYT
>TRBV6-1|13|TRBJ2-2
ASILGGRGTGELF
>TRBV6-1|12|TRBJ2-3
ASSEAGYTDTQY
>TRBV4-3|14|TRBJ1-5
ASSQDARGGNQPQH
>TRBV28|13|TRBJ1-3
ASSLQHRSGNTIY
>TRBV19|14|TRBJ1-5
ASSNIGTGGHQPQH
>TRBV5-1|14|TRBJ2-3
ASSLESSGSTDTQY
>TRBV5-1|12|TRBJ1-1
ASRHGDSWTEAF
>TRBV6-5|12|TRBJ2-3
ASSFRVSTDTQY
>TRBV5-5|13|TRBJ1-1
ASSLDGQGNTEAF
>TRBV6-5|13|TRBJ2-7
ASSYSGSFRAEQY
>TRBV27|15|TRBJ1-2
ASSPVEGQGPNYGYT
>TRBV28|13|TRBJ2-5
ASSLSARFLGTQY
>TRBV27|11|TRBJ2-1
ASRDGRRDEQF
>TRBV7-3|17|TRBJ2-1
ASSLVSRWGREVWNEQF
>TRBV29-1|14|TRBJ2-6
SVLALPHSGANVLT
>TRBV6-5|13|TRBJ2-3
ASSYFLGNTDTQY
>TRBV11-2|14|TRBJ2-2
ASSPIAGGRTGELF